This TCR beta chain was found in a study of OX40 agonist ivuxolimab in advanced cancers. The overall study: The group had a mean age of 60 years, ranged from roughly 23 to 85, and was roughly 83% male. General study results and limits: The mean number of expanded clones was higher in CD8+ T cells than in CD4+.

CDR1 is SGHDN, CDR2 FVKESK, per germline. The CDR3 runs to 13 residues. The V end lost 0 bases, the J end lost 3 bases, and 6 bases lay between the germline ends. By frequency in the sample, this clone is medium-sized. The antigen remains unidentified. Assay: immunoSEQ multiplex PCR; the TCRdb copy retains only in-frame clones and omits some. The sample consists of roughly 23,000 clones, almost 85% of them appearing once. The source material was CD4+ or CD8+ T cells sorted from blood, sampled in a trial of the OX40 agonist ivuxolimab. The chain couples TRBV14 to TRBJ2-7; D remains ambiguous. This TCR was recovered from an adult with an advanced solid tumor such as melanoma, head and neck, liver or kidney cancer. For the CDR3, the DNA is TGTGCCAGCAGCCAAGATCGCGACTACGAGCAGTACTTC. Translation: CASSQDRDYEQYF.